This TCR beta chain was found in a study of type 1 regulatory T cells. Study as a whole: An in vitro protocol generated T-allo10, a Tr1-enriched, alloantigen-specific CD4 T cell product.

TCRdb re-called the reads through MiXCR, storing one row per CDR3 protein. The data contain fewer than 80,000 distinct CDR3 sequences, 20% to 25% of them seen just once; the ten biggest clones take up less than 10%. Study-level findings and limits: Tr1 cells had a more restricted TCR repertoire than non-Tr1 cells.

V gave up 3 bases and J gave up 2 bases, with 7 bases separating them. The CDR3 is 13 residues long. The germline gives CDR1 KGHSH, CDR2 LQKENI. This clonotype was found many times. No antigen is known for it. The TCR comes from a human donor in good health. Sequencing was carried out using cultured type 1 regulatory T (Tr1) cells, either the whole culture or a sorted fraction (not recorded which). The gene calls are TRBV18 and TRBJ2-5; a weak D match, TRBD1 (5 bases). The CDR3 loop is CASSPRAQETQYF. The CDR3 DNA follows: TGTGCCAGCTCACCCAGGGCTCAAGAGACCCAGTACTTC.